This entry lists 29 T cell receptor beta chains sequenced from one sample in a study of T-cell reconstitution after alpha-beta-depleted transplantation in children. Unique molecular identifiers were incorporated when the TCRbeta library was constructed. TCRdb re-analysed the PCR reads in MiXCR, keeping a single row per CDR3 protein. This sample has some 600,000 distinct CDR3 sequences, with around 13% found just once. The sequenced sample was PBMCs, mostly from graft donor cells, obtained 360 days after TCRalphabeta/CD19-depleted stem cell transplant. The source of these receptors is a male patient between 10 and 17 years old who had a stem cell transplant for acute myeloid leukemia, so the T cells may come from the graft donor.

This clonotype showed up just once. The DNA of the CDR3 is TGCGCCAGCAGCCAAGGCCGCACGGACTACGAGCAGTACTTC. Translated, it gives CASSQGRTDYEQYF. This chain uses TRBV4-3 with TRBJ2-7; the D is unclear. The CDR3 contains 14 residues. Germline lookup yields CDR1 LGHNA and CDR2 YSLEER. V was pared by 1 base and J by 3 bases, with 10 bases between.

This chain's CDR3 is CASTLAGTSAYTF. In DNA, the CDR3 is TGTGCCAGCACCCTGGCCGGGACGTCAGCCTACACCTTC. This chain joins TRBV6-1 and TRBJ1-2, with a possible D match to TRBD1 (5 bases). CDR3 length equals 13 residues. Germline loops: CDR1 MNHNS, CDR2 SASEGT. Trimming stripped 7 bases from V and 10 bases from J, with 19 bases between.

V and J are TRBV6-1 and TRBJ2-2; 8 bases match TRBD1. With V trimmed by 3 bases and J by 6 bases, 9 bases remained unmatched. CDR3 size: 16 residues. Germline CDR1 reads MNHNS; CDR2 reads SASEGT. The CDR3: CASSDDRGAGAGELFF. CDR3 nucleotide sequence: TGTGCCAGCAGTGACGACAGGGGTGCCGGCGCCGGGGAGCTGTTTTTT.

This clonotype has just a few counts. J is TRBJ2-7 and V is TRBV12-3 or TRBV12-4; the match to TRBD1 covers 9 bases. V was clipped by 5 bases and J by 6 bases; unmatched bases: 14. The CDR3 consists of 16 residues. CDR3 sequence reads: CASSPRGGQGRSEQYF. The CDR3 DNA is TGTGCCAGCAGTCCTCGTGGAGGACAGGGGAGATCCGAGCAGTACTTC.

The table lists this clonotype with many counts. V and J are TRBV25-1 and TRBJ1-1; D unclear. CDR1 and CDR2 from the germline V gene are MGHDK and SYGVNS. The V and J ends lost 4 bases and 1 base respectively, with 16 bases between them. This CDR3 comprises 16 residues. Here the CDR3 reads CASSVGIEHTNTEAFF. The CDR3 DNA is TGTGCCAGCAGTGTGGGAATTGAACACACGAACACTGAAGCTTTCTTT.

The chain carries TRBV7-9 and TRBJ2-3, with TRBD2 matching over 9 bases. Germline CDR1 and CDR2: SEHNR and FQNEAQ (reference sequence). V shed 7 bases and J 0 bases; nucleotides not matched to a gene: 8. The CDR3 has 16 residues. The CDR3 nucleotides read TGTGCCAGCACCCGGGGTACTAGCGGGAGCACAGATACGCAGTATTTT. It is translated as CASTRGTSGSTDTQYF.

The CDR3 spells CASSLGPSGSGLYEQYF. The CDR3 DNA is TGTGCCAGCAGCTTAGGCCCTAGCGGGAGCGGGCTCTACGAGCAGTACTTC. This sequence joins TRBV7-2 and TRBJ2-7; 10 positions agree with TRBD2. The CDR3 has 17 residues. The V segment lost 1 base and the J segment 3 bases; nucleotides outside the gene matches: 9. The germline V gene encodes CDR1 SGHTA and CDR2 FQGNSA.

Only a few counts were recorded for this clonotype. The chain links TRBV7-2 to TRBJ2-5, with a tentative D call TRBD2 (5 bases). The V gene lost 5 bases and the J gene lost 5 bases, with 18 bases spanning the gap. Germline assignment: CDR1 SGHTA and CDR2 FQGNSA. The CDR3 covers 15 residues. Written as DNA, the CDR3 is TGTGCCAGCAGCACTTCTCGCGTGAGGAGGGAGACCCAGTACTTC. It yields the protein CASSTSRVRRETQYF.

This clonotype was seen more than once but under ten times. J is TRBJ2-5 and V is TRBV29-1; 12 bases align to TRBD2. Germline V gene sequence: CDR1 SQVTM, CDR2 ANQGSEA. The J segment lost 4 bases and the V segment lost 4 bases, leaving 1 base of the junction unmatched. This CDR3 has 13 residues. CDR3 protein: CSVVGLAGETQYF. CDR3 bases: TGCAGCGTTGTGGGACTAGCGGGAGAGACCCAGTACTTC. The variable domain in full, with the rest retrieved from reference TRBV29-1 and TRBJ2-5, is SAVISQKPSRDICQRGTSLTIQCQVDSQVTMMFWYRQQPGQSLTLIATANQGSEATYESGFVIDKFPISRPNLTFSTLTVSNMSPEDSSIYLCSVVGLAGETQYFGPGTRLLVL.

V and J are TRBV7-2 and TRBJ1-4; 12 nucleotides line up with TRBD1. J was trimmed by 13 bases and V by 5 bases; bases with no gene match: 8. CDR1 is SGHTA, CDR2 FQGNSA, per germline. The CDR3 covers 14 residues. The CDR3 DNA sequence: TGTGCCAGCAGCAAACCGGGACAGGGGGCAAGACTGTTTTTT. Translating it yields CASSKPGQGARLFF.

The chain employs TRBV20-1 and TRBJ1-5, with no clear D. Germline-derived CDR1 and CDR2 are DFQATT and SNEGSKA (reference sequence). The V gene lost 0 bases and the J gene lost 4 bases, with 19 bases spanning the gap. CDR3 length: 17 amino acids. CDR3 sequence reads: CSAREMFPLSPNQPQHF. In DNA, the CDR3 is TGCAGTGCTAGAGAGATGTTCCCCCTGTCACCTAATCAGCCCCAGCATTTT.

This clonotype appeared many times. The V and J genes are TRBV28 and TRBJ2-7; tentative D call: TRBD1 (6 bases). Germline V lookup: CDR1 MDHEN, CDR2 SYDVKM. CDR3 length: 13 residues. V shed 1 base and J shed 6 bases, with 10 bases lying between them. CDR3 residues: CASSLFRGAEQYF. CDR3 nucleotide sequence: TGTGCCAGCAGTTTATTCAGGGGAGCCGAGCAGTACTTC.

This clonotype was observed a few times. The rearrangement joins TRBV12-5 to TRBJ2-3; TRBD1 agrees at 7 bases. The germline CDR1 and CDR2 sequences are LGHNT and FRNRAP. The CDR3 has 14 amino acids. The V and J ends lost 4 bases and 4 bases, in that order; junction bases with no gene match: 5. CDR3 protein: CASGSTGEPDTQYF. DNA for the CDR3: TGTGCTAGTGGTTCTACAGGGGAGCCAGATACGCAGTATTTT.

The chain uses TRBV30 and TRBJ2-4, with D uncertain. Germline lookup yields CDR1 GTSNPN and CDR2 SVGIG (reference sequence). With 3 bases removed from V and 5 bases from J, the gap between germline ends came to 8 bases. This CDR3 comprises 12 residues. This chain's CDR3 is CAWSPSQNIQYF. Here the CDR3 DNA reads TGTGCCTGGAGCCCGTCCCAAAACATTCAGTACTTC.

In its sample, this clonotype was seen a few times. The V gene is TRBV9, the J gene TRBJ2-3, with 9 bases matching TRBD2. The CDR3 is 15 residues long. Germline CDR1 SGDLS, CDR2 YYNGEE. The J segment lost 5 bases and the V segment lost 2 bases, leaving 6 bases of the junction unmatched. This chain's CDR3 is CASSVLAGVIDTQYF. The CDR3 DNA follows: TGTGCCAGCAGCGTGTTAGCGGGAGTGATAGATACGCAGTATTTT.

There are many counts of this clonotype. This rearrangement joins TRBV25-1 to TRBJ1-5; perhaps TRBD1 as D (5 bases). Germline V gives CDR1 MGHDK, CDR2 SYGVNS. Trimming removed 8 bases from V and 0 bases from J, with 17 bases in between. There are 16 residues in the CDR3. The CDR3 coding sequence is TGTGCCAGCTCAGGGCCAGGGACGGATAGCAATCAGCCCCAGCATTTT. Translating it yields CASSGPGTDSNQPQHF.

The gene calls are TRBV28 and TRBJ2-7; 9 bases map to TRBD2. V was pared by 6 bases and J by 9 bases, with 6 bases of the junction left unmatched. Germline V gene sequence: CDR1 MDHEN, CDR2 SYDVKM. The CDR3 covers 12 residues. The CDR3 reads CASRAGGPGQYF. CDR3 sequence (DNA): TGTGCCAGCAGGGCGGGAGGGCCCGGGCAGTACTTC.

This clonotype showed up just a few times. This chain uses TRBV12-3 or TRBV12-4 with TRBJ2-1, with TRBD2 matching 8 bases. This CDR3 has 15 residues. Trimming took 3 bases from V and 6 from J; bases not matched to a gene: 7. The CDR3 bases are TGTGCCAGCAGTTTCCAAGCGGGAGAGTTCAATGAGCAGTTCTTC. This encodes CASSFQAGEFNEQFF.

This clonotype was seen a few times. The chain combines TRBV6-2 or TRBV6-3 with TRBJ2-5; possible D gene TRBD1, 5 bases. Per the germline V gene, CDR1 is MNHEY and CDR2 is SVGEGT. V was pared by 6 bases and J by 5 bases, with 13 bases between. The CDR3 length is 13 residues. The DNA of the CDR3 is TGTGCCAGCAGACAGGTCTTAGGGGAGACCCAGTACTTC. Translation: CASRQVLGETQYF.

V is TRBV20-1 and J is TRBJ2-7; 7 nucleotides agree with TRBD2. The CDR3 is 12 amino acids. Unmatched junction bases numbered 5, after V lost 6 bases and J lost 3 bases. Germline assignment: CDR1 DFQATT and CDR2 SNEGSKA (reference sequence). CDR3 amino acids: CSARRERYEQYF. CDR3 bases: TGCAGTGCCCGGCGGGAGCGCTACGAGCAGTACTTC.

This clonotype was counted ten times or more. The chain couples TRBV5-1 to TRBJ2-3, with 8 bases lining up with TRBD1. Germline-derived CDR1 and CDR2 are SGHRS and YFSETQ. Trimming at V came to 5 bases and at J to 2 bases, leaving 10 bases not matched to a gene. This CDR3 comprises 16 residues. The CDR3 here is CASRSQGAPITDTQYF. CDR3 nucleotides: TGCGCCAGCAGGTCGCAGGGGGCCCCGATCACAGATACGCAGTATTTT. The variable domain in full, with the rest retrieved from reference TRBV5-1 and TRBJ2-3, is KAGVTQTPRYLIKTRGQQVTLSCSPISGHRSVSWYQQTPGQGLQFLFEYFSETQRNKGNFPGRFSGRQFSNSRSEMNVSTLELGDSALYLCASRSQGAPITDTQYFGPGTRLTVL.

CDR3 in amino acids: CASSLRLVWETQYF. The CDR3 nucleotides read TGTGCCAGCAGTTTACGGCTAGTTTGGGAGACCCAGTACTTC. The chain links TRBV28 to TRBJ2-5; D is undetermined. The germline V gene has CDR1 MDHEN and CDR2 SYDVKM. V shed 2 bases and J shed 5 bases, with 12 bases lying between them. The CDR3 is 14 residues long.

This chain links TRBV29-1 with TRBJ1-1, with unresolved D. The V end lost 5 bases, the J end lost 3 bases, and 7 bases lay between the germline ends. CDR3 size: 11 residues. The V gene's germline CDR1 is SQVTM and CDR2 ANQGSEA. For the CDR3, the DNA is TGCAGCGTTCCAGGCCACACTGAAGCTTTCTTT. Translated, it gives CSVPGHTEAFF.

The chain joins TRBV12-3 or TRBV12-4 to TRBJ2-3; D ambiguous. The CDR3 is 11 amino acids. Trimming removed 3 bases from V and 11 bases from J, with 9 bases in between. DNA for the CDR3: TGTGCCAGCAGTTTTACCCACGGGCAGTATTTT. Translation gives CASSFTHGQYF.

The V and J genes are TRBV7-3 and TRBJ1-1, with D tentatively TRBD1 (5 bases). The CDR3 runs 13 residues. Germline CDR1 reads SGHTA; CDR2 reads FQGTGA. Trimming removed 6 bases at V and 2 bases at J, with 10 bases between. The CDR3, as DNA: TGTGCCAGCAGTTCCGGGACCAACACTGAAGCTTTCTTT. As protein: CASSSGTNTEAFF.

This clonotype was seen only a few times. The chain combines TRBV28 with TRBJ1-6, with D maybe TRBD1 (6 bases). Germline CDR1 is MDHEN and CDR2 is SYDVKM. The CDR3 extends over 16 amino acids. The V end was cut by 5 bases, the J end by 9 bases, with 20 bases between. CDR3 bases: TGTGCCAGCAGTCGACCGAGGGGGGTCTCTGGTTCACCCCTCCACTTT. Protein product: CASSRPRGVSGSPLHF. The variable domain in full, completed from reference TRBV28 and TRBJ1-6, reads DVKVTQSSRYLVKRTGEKVFLECVQDMDHENMFWYRQDPGLGLRLIYFSYDVKMKEKGDIPEGYSVSREKKERFSLILESASTNQTSMYLCASSRPRGVSGSPLHFGNGTRLTVT.

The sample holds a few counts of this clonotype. The CDR3 DNA reads TGCAGCGTTATTCCGCAGGGCAATGAGCAGTTCTTC. This codes for CSVIPQGNEQFF. V usage is TRBV29-1 and J usage is TRBJ2-1; tentatively, D is TRBD1 (5 bases). The germline gives CDR1 SQVTM, CDR2 ANQGSEA. V was trimmed by 5 bases and J by 6 bases, leaving 11 bases between them. This CDR3 region has 12 residues.

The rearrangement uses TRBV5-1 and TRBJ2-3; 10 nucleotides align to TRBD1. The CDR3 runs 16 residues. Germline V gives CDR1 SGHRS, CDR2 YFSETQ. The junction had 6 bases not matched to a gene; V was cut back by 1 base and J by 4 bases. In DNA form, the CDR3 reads TGCGCCAGCAGCTTGTCGGGACAGGGGTATGCAGATACGCAGTATTTT. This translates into CASSLSGQGYADTQYF.

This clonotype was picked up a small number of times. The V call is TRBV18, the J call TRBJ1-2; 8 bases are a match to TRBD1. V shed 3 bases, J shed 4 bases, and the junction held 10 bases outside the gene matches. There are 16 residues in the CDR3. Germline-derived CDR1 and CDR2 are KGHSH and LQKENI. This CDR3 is CASSPSRQGPVYGYTF. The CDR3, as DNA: TGTGCCAGCTCACCTTCACGACAGGGGCCGGTCTATGGCTACACCTTC.